In this sample, the clone carrying this T cell receptor beta chain turned up once. Among Cohort 3 donors, those recovered had two negative PCRs, clearance, or symptom resolution. These data come from a study of blood T cell repertoires in COVID-19. Study-level information: Samples representing acute and convalescent COVID-19 were sourced from the United States, Italy and Spain.

Assay: immunoSEQ multiplex PCR; the TCRdb copy retains only in-frame clones and omits some. The sample has a few hundred thousand clones, more than 75% seen once. Trimming at V came to 5 bases and at J to 3 bases, leaving 4 bases not matched to a gene. The CDR3 is made up of 14 amino acids. Germline-derived CDR1 and CDR2 are SEHNR and FQNEAQ (reference sequence). The genes are TRBV7-9 and TRBJ1-1, with TRBD1 identical over 9 bases. The receptor was derived from a woman between 40 and 55 years old who had recovered from COVID-19. Sequenced: PBMCs or T cells enriched from blood (not recorded which). The chain's CDR3 is CASSPGQGHTEAFF. In nucleotides, the CDR3 is TGTGCCAGCAGCCCGGGACAGGGTCACACTGAAGCTTTCTTT.